This T cell receptor beta chain comes out of a study of CD8 T cells in Susac syndrome. This CDR3 spans 15 amino acids. V was pared by 5 bases and J by 2 bases, with 14 bases between. CDR1 and CDR2 from the germline V gene are SGHVS and FNYEAQ. Random hexamers primed reverse transcription of about 0.45 to 1 ug RNA. In TCRdb, the immunoSEQ multiplex PCR reads were re-called with MiXCR into one record per CDR3 protein. The sample consists of about 300,000 distinct CDR3 sequences, approximately 85% of them appearing once. The authors negatively isolated CD8+ and CD4+ T cells and FACS-enriched TEMRA cells.

This TCR derives from a human donor with multiple sclerosis. The chain recombines TRBV7-6 with TRBJ2-3; tentative D call: TRBD2 (7 bases). The source material was CD8+ T cells from PBMCs. The CDR3 spells CASSHTGGHTDTQYF. The CDR3, as DNA: TGTGCCAGCAGCCACACGGGGGGACACACAGATACGCAGTATTTT. Together with reference TRBV7-6 and TRBJ2-3, the CDR3 gives the full variable domain: GAGVSQSPRYKVTKRGQDVALRCDPISGHVSLYWYRQALGQGPEFLTYFNYEAQQDKSGLPNDRFSAERPEGSISTLTIQRTEQRDSAMYRCASSHTGGHTDTQYFGPGTRLTVL.